The T cell receptor beta chain described here comes from a study of T cells in Graves' hyperthyroidism and ophthalmopathy (dated by TCRdb to about 2019). Regarding the complete study: Peripheral blood was collected at initial diagnosis, before any treatment. The paper describes TCR Vbeta CDR3 sequencing of 135 peripheral blood samples, made up of 40 to 45 ophthalmopathy patients, approximately 73 hyperthyroidism patients and 17 progressor patients. Prospective prediction of ophthalmopathy was tested in an independent validation cohort of 18 to 20 hyperthyroidism patients and some 17 patients who later progressed to ophthalmopathy. In several Graves' hyperthyroidism patients, the study also compared T-cell repertoires from thyroid tissue with T-cell repertoires from blood. The roughly 91 discovery patients were randomly divided into training and test sets at a 7:3 ratio. Once sampling was done, hyperthyroidism patients were given methimazole at a starting dose of 30 mg daily, whereas ophthalmopathy patients were given high-dose intravenous methylprednisolone. To identify distinguishing TCR V-J signatures, a discovery cohort of around 98 patients was used, comprising 43 with Graves' ophthalmopathy and about 59 with stable Graves' hyperthyroidism.

TCR beta CDR3 regions were amplified from RNA transcripts. The TCR CDR3 was subjected to a first round of RT-PCR using the HTBI primer set and the Qiagen OneStep RT-PCR kit. Libraries were constructed in a second round of multiplex PCR, after which size selection and purification were performed. Libraries were sequenced paired-end with 100 bp reads on an Illumina HiSeq2000. Processing in the source paper ran as follows. SOAPnuke was used to process the raw data, removing reads that contained adapters or uncalled bases, had a mean Phred below 15, or lacked an exact match to the constant primer or identifier. High-quality paired reads were merged using COPE v1.2.5, and each unique nucleotide sequence was defined as a clonotype. Clonotypes were aligned to IMGT TRBV, TRBD and TRBJ reference segments using MiTCR v1.1. The analysis was restricted to V-J combinations with a frequency above 0.0001, which together covered 99% to 99.2% of the repertoires. A TCS score was defined as the ratio between F50 (clonal expansion) and ExV (chaos), using BLOSUM62-based TCRdist between CDR3 peptides within each V-J. Welch's t-statistics and random forest reduced around 510 V-J features to 10 to 15, which were used in a naive Bayes classifier (R e1071). TCRdb reprocessing: public reads trimmed at Q25 with fastp, clones called with MiXCR, in-frame beta chains kept. Each record represents a unique CDR3 protein, reported with the most common genes and DNA among its rows. The V and J calls were not made by the authors but by TCRdb's processing. The table for this sample lists 330,000 or so distinct CDR3 sequences; approximately 18% of them were counted only once. The ten largest clones take up about 16% of the sample.

This clonotype was picked up many times. Its recognized antigen is unknown. One base away there is no much larger clone; base qualities are not given. General conclusions and limits of the study: Most expanded thyroid clonotypes (frequency above 0.001) were also detected in blood, suggesting blood repertoires may reflect thyroid immune responses. No statistical method was used to set the sample size in advance, and investigators knew the group allocation. During validation, the model predicted progression to ophthalmopathy a median of around 7 months ahead of onset, with 70.59% sensitivity and under 85% specificity. Ophthalmopathy was separated from stable hyperthyroidism by a 13 V-J signature model, with 85% to 90% sensitivity and approximately 81% specificity obtained in cross-validation and 80%/75% obtained in testing.

Ophthalmopathy patients had moderately to severely active disease, with a Clinical Activity Score of 3 or more, a NOSPECS grade of 4 or more, and a disease duration of less than 3 months. Any patient with an uncontrolled infection, another autoimmune disease, pregnancy or lactation was excluded. Diagnoses relied on clinical symptoms, serum thyroxine and TRAb, thyroid ultrasound and orbital computed tomography. PBMCs were separated from under 12 ml of fresh peripheral blood using Ficoll-Paque density gradient centrifugation. Trizol reagent was used to extract total RNA, and RNA quality was then checked on an Agilent 2100 Bioanalyzer. The CDR3 contains 14 residues, cysteine and phenylalanine counted. Only CDR3 DNA is held: 42 bases, read in frame from base 1. V lost 6 bases and J lost 0 bases; the stretch between them is 12 bases long.

Sequenced material: blood. This receptor was obtained from a woman aged 40 to 50 with Graves' ophthalmopathy. The sequence is built from TRBV12-3 or TRBV12-4 and TRBJ2-7, with the D segment identity uncertain. Here the CDR3 is given as CASSLRISSYEQYF. Here is the DNA: TGTGCCAGCAGCCTGAGAATTTCCTCCTACGAGCAGTACTTC.